Listed here are 21 T cell receptor beta chains from one sample, sequenced in a study of T cells in Graves' hyperthyroidism and ophthalmopathy. The TCR beta CDR3 regions underwent amplification using RNA transcripts as the source. Primed by the HTBI set, a first-round RT-PCR was run on the TCR CDR3. Via MiXCR, TCRdb re-called the multiplex PCR reads, giving one row per CDR3 protein. This table has some 400,000 distinct CDR3 sequences, about 13% appearing once. Input material: blood. All receptors derive from a man aged 25 to 40 with Graves' hyperthyroidism that later progressed to Graves' ophthalmopathy.

This clonotype has a handful of counts. The chain has TRBV5-4 and TRBJ1-6, with D perhaps TRBD1 (6 bases). Germline CDR1 reads SGHNT; CDR2 reads YYREEE (reference sequence). Trimming shortened V by 7 bases and J by 9 bases, and 20 bases separated the two germline ends. CDR3 length: 15 residues. CDR3 DNA: TGTGCCAGCGGACAGACGGACGGCCAGGGTTCACCCCTCCACTTT. It yields the protein CASGQTDGQGSPLHF.

This clonotype was seen many times. V and J are TRBV2 and TRBJ1-4; D remains ambiguous. There are 13 residues in the CDR3. The V end lost 6 bases, the J end lost 5 bases, and 10 bases lay between the germline ends. CDR1 is SNHLY and CDR2 is FYNNEI in the germline V gene. CDR3 loop: CASRADPNEKLFF. The DNA for the CDR3 is TGTGCCAGCAGGGCGGACCCCAATGAAAAACTGTTTTTT.

This clonotype was picked up many times. The rearrangement joins TRBV6-1 to TRBJ2-7; D remains ambiguous. V dropped 6 bases and J dropped 4 bases, with 10 bases sitting between them. The CDR3 loop spans 12 amino acids. Germline V gene data show CDR1 as MNHNS and CDR2 as SASEGT. The CDR3 here is CASSPDDYEQYF. The CDR3 bases are TGTGCCAGCAGCCCTGATGATTACGAGCAGTACTTC.

This clonotype was seen ten or more times. The chain has TRBV6-1 and TRBJ2-5, with 11 nucleotides matching TRBD2. Germline CDR1 MNHNS, CDR2 SASEGT. V was clipped by 5 bases and J by 1 base; unmatched bases: 6. The CDR3 contains 16 residues. CDR3 residues: CASSSPGLAVQETQYF. CDR3 bases: TGTGCCAGCAGTTCACCGGGACTAGCGGTCCAAGAGACCCAGTACTTC.

This clonotype has a handful of counts. The chain is built from TRBV7-9 and TRBJ2-3, with no clear D. Trimming removed 1 base from V and 5 bases from J, with 7 bases in between. Germline CDR1 SEHNR, CDR2 FQNEAQ (reference sequence). The CDR3 is 13 residues long. The CDR3 sequence: CASSLGSRDTQYF. DNA of the CDR3: TGTGCCAGCAGCTTAGGTTCGCGAGATACGCAGTATTTT.

In this sample, this clonotype turned up many times. This chain joins TRBV5-1 and TRBJ2-1; 11 positions match TRBD2. This CDR3 comprises 16 residues. In germline, CDR1 is SGHRS, CDR2 YFSETQ. Losses at the gene ends were 7 bases for V and 1 base for J; bases not matched to a gene: 7. The DNA for the CDR3 is TGCGCCAGCCAACTTTTAGCGGGGGGGTCCTACAATGAGCAGTTCTTC. Its translation is CASQLLAGGSYNEQFF.

The J gene is TRBJ2-7, the V gene TRBV24-1; the D gene is possibly TRBD2 (7 bases). The CDR3 contains 12 residues. In germline, CDR1 is KGHDR, CDR2 SFDVKD. V shed 8 bases and J shed 3 bases, with 10 bases lying between them. CDR3 in DNA: TGTGCCACCAAGAGGGGGGGCTACGAGCAGTACTTC. Protein product: CATKRGGYEQYF.

The V call is TRBV6-1, the J call TRBJ1-3; 7 nucleotides match TRBD1. This CDR3 is 14 amino acids long. Trimming took 8 bases from V and 2 from J; bases not matched to a gene: 6. CDR1 and CDR2 from the germline V gene are MNHNS and SASEGT. CDR3 nucleotide sequence: TGTGCCAGCGAATCAGGGGGGACTGGAAACACCATATATTTT. It encodes CASESGGTGNTIYF.

This clonotype was observed at least ten times. V and J are TRBV2 and TRBJ2-2, with 8 positions matching TRBD2. The CDR3 has 14 residues. The germline gives CDR1 SNHLY, CDR2 FYNNEI. J lost 8 bases, V lost 5 bases, and 7 bases had no gene match. The CDR3 loop reads CASSSGTSGGELFF. For the CDR3, the DNA is TGTGCCAGCAGTTCCGGGACTAGTGGAGGGGAGCTGTTTTTT.

V usage is TRBV5-1 and J usage is TRBJ1-3; tentative D call: TRBD1 (5 bases). The V and J ends lost 0 bases and 0 bases respectively, with 7 bases between them. The germline gives CDR1 SGHRS, CDR2 YFSETQ. The CDR3 spans 15 residues. CDR3 in amino acids: CASSLGQLSGNTIYF. In DNA form, the CDR3 reads TGCGCCAGCAGCTTGGGACAGCTCTCTGGAAACACCATATATTTT.

With respect to this clonotype: Given a much more abundant clone one base away, this may be a read error. The chain employs TRBV7-9 and TRBJ2-5; D is perhaps TRBD1 or TRBD2 (5 bases each). This CDR3 spans 14 amino acids. Germline V lookup: CDR1 SEHNR, CDR2 FQNEAQ (reference sequence). V was pared by 4 bases and J by 3 bases, with 12 bases between. CDR3 DNA sequence: TGTGCCAGCAGCTGGGGACCTCACAAAGAGACCCAGTACTTC. It translates to CASSWGPHKETQYF.

Only a few counts were recorded for this clonotype. The chain has TRBV29-1 and TRBJ2-5; D uncertain. The CDR3 has 13 amino acids. Per the germline V gene, CDR1 is SQVTM and CDR2 is ANQGSEA. Deletions cut 0 bases from V and 3 bases from J, with 8 bases between. CDR3 amino acids: CSVEDLLEETQYF. For the CDR3, the DNA is TGCAGCGTTGAAGATCTCCTAGAAGAGACCCAGTACTTC.

The chain links TRBV5-5 to TRBJ1-1; no clear D gene. Germline loops: CDR1 SGHKS, CDR2 YYEKEE (reference sequence). CDR3 size: 14 residues. The V gene lost 4 bases and the J gene lost 0 bases, with 10 bases spanning the gap. This CDR3 is CASSPRVLNTEAFF. CDR3 in DNA: TGTGCCAGCAGCCCCCGGGTTCTGAACACTGAAGCTTTCTTT.

This clonotype was counted at least ten times. The V call is TRBV12-3 or TRBV12-4, the J call TRBJ2-1; TRBD2 matches 11 bases. The CDR3 is made up of 15 amino acids. Trimming removed 3 bases from V and 8 bases from J; junction bases left unmatched: 6. The chain's CDR3 is CASSFSGGATDEQFF. CDR3 nucleotide sequence: TGTGCCAGCAGTTTTAGCGGGGGGGCAACTGATGAGCAGTTCTTC.

This clonotype was counted many times. The chain has TRBV28 and TRBJ1-4; D unresolved. V was pared by 3 bases and J by 5 bases, with 13 bases between. CDR1 and CDR2 from the germline V gene are MDHEN and SYDVKM. This CDR3 has 15 residues. CDR3 nucleotide sequence: TGTGCCAGCAGTTTCATCGGCGGGTCGAATGAAAAACTGTTTTTT. Its protein product is CASSFIGGSNEKLFF.

This clonotype was detected many times. V gene TRBV28 combines with J gene TRBJ1-2; D remains ambiguous. Trimming removed 5 bases at V and 0 bases at J, with 10 bases between. Germline V gene lookup returns CDR1 MDHEN and CDR2 SYDVKM. The CDR3 runs to 14 residues. The CDR3 sequence is CASSTAGSNYGYTF. In DNA, the CDR3 is TGTGCCAGCAGTACCGCCGGGTCTAACTATGGCTACACCTTC.

In this sample, this clonotype turned up a few times. This sequence joins TRBV7-2 and TRBJ1-1; D not certain. Trimming shortened V by 1 base and J by 4 bases, and 16 bases separated the two germline ends. The CDR3 spans 16 residues. Germline V lookup: CDR1 SGHTA, CDR2 FQGNSA. In nucleotides, the CDR3 is TGTGCCAGCAGCTTAGACCCGGCCGCCCCGGTCACTGAAGCTTTCTTT. It translates to CASSLDPAAPVTEAFF.

The J gene is TRBJ1-3, the V gene TRBV27; 9 bases match TRBD1. The germline gives CDR1 MNHEY, CDR2 SMNVEV (reference sequence). CDR3 size: 15 residues. J was trimmed by 3 bases and V by 6 bases; bases with no gene match: 6. This chain's CDR3 is CASRVTGGNGNTIYF. The CDR3 DNA reads TGTGCCAGCAGGGTTACAGGGGGCAATGGAAACACCATATATTTT.

This rearrangement joins TRBV28 to TRBJ1-2; no reliable D call. The CDR3 runs to 13 residues. Per the germline V gene, CDR1 is MDHEN and CDR2 is SYDVKM. Trimming removed 7 bases at V and 5 bases at J, with 14 bases between. In DNA, the CDR3 is TGTGCCAGCAATCCCTCGGTTATATATGGCTACACCTTC. It codes for CASNPSVIYGYTF.

This clonotype was observed a handful of times. The chain combines TRBV7-9 with TRBJ1-1, with TRBD1 identical over 7 bases. V was clipped by 4 bases and J by 6 bases; unmatched bases: 8. The CDR3 is made up of 14 amino acids. CDR1 is SEHNR, CDR2 FQNEAQ, per germline (reference sequence). The CDR3 nucleotides are TGTGCCAGCAGCTCCGACAGGGTATTTTCTGAAGCTTTCTTT. Translated: CASSSDRVFSEAFF.

Many counts were recorded for this clonotype. The V call is TRBV20-1, the J call TRBJ2-4; no clear D gene. V gave up 5 bases and J gave up 6 bases, with 14 bases separating them. The CDR3 is 13 amino acids. Germline V CDR1 and CDR2: DFQATT, SNEGSKA (reference sequence). The CDR3 nucleotides read TGCAGTGCTCCCTCAGTGGGATTAAACATTCAGTACTTC. This translates into CSAPSVGLNIQYF.